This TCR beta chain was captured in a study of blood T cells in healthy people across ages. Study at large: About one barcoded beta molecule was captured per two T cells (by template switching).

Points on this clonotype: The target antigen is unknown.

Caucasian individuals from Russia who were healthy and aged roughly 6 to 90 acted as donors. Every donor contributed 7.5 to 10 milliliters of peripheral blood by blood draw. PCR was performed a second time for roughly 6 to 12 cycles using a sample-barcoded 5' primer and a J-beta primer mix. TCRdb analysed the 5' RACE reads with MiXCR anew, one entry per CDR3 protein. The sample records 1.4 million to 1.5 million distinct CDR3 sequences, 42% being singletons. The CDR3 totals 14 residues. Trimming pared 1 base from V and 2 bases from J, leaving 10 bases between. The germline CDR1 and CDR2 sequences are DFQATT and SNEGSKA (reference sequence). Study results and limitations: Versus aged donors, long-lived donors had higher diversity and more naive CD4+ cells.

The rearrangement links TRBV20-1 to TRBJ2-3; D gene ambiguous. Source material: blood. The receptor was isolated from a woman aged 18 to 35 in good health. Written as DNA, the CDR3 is TGCAGTGCTAGAGCAAGCTCGAACACAGATACGCAGTATTTT. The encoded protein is CSARASSNTDTQYF.